This T cell receptor (beta chain) derives from a study of long-term antiretroviral therapy in people with HIV. In germline, CDR1 is SGHTA, CDR2 FQGNSA. V was pared by 2 bases and J by 4 bases, with 6 bases between. The CDR3 covers 13 residues. Concerning this clone itself: The antigen is not known.

PBMC samples from each donor numbered at least one pre-ART and at least two post-ART. General study results and limits: There were no data on ART adherence, viral resistance or therapy changes, a gap that limits inferences about post-ART repertoire changes.

At survey level, the immunoSEQ assay was run in its v3.0 version. Profiled with immunoSEQ multiplex PCR; TCRdb holds only in-frame clones, not every one. The sample yields fewer than 25,000 clones, about 78% seen once. The source of this sequence is a woman aged 25 to 45 with HIV. The chain is built from TRBV7-2 and TRBJ1-5; D gene ambiguous. The starting material was unsorted PBMCs, obtained 2.9 years after starting antiretroviral therapy. The CDR3 DNA sequence: TGTGCCAGCAGCTTATCGGCGAATCAGCCCCAGCATTTT. This sequence encodes CASSLSANQPQHF.